Only a few counts were recorded for the clone carrying this T cell receptor (beta chain). This sample stems from a study of OX40 agonist ivuxolimab in advanced cancers. The method was immunoSEQ multiplex PCR; TCRdb's version includes in-frame clones alone and lacks a portion of them. The sample has around 77,000 clones, around 89% seen once. Germline V gene data show CDR1 as MDHEN and CDR2 as SYDVKM. The CDR3 has 13 residues. Trimming left V 10 bases short and J 0 bases short, with 7 bases between. The material sequenced was CD4+ or CD8+ T cells sorted from blood, taken in a trial of the OX40 agonist ivuxolimab. V is TRBV28 and J is TRBJ1-6; D call uncertain. The sequence came from an adult with an advanced solid tumor such as melanoma, head and neck, liver or kidney cancer. DNA for the CDR3: TGTGCCATGGCTAACTCCTATAATTCACCCCTCCACTTT. It yields the protein CAMANSYNSPLHF.